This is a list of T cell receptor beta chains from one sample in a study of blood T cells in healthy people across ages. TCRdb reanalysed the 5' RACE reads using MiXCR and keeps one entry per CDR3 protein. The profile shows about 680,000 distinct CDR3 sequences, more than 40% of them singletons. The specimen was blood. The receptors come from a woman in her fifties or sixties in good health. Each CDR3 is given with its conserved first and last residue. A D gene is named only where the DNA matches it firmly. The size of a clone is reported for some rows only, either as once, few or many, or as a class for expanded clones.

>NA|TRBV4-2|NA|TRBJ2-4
CASSQDTGLAKNIQYF
TGTGCCAGCAGCCAAGATACGGGGCTCGCCAAAAACATTCAGTACTTC
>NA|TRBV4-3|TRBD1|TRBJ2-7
CASSQDMGQGYEQYF
TGCGCCAGCAGCCAAGATATGGGACAGGGGTATGAGCAGTACTTC
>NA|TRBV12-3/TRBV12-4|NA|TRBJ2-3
CASSPFGLSTDTQYF
TGTGCCAGCAGTCCCTTTGGACTTAGCACAGATACGCAGTATTTT
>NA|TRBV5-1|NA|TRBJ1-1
CASSVGGVNEAFF
TGCGCCAGCAGCGTGGGAGGGGTTAATGAAGCTTTCTTT
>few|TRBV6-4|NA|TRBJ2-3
CASRITHGTDTQYF
TGTGCCAGCAGGATCACCCATGGCACAGATACGCAGTATTTT
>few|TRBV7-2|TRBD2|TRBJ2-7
CASSLALAGVGEQYF
TGTGCCAGCAGCTTAGCTCTAGCGGGAGTAGGCGAGCAGTACTTC
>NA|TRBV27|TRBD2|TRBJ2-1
CASSLQSGKGNEQFF
TGTGCCAGCAGTTTACAGAGCGGGAAGGGGAATGAGCAGTTCTTC
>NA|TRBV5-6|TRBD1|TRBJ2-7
CASSDPGTGSHEQYF
TGTGCCAGCAGCGACCCCGGGACAGGGTCCCACGAGCAGTACTTC
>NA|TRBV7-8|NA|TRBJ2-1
CASSLAHRRIGNEQFF
TGTGCCAGCAGCTTAGCGCATCGACGGATTGGCAATGAGCAGTTCTTC
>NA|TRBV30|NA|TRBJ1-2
CAWSVKGIKYGYTF
TGTGCCTGGAGTGTAAAGGGGATTAAGTATGGCTACACCTTC
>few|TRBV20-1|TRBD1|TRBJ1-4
CSARAPRGLSEKLFF
TGCAGTGCTAGAGCCCCCAGGGGGCTAAGTGAAAAACTGTTTTTT
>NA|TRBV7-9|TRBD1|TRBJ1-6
CASSLRDSYNSPLHF
TGTGCCAGCAGCTTAAGGGACAGCTATAATTCACCCCTCCACTTT
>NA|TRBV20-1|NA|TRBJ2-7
CSARGKGAEQYF
TGCAGTGCTAGAGGGAAAGGGGCCGAGCAGTACTTC
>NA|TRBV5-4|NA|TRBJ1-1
CASRTQNTEAFF
TGTGCCAGCAGAACACAGAACACTGAAGCTTTCTTT
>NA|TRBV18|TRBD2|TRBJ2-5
CANSPWALAGEQETQYF
TGTGCCAACTCACCATGGGCCCTAGCGGGAGAACAAGAGACCCAGTACTTC
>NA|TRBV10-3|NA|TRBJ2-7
CAISGGRDRAYEQYF
TGTGCCATCAGCGGGGGAAGGGACCGTGCCTACGAGCAGTACTTC
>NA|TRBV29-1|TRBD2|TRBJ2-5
CSAREAGGSQETQYF
TGCAGCGCAAGGGAAGCGGGAGGTTCGCAAGAGACCCAGTACTTC
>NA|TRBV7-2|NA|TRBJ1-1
CASSQTANTEAFF
TGTGCCAGCAGCCAAACAGCGAACACTGAAGCTTTCTTT
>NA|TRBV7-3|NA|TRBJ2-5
CASSSGRTRHQYF
TGTGCCAGCAGCTCCGGACGGACCAGGCACCAGTACTTC
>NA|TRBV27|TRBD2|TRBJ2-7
CASMLTSGTSYEQYF
TGTGCCAGCATGTTGACTAGCGGTACCTCCTACGAGCAGTACTTC
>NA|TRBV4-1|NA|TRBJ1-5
CASSQEGNNQPQHF
TGCGCCAGCAGCCAAGAAGGCAACAATCAGCCCCAGCATTTT
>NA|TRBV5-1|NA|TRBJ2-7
CASSVELQGREQYF
TGCGCCAGCAGCGTGGAACTACAGGGCCGCGAGCAGTACTTC
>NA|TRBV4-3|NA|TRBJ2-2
CASSQGRGRITGELFF
TGCGCCAGCAGCCAAGGACGCGGCCGGATCACCGGGGAGCTGTTTTTT
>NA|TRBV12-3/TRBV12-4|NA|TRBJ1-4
CASSFVGEKLFF
TGCGCCAGCAGTTTTGTTGGTGAAAAACTGTTTTTT
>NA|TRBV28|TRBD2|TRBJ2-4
CASSLAGGAGSSKNIQYF
TGTGCCAGCAGTTTGGCTGGTGGAGCGGGATCGTCCAAAAACATTCAGTACTTC
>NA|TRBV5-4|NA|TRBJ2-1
CASSLGTNSYNEQFF
TGTGCCAGCAGCTTGGGGACTAACTCCTACAATGAGCAGTTCTTC
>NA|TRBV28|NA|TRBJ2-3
CARDLASSTDTQYF
TGTGCCAGGGACCTAGCGAGTAGCACAGATACGCAGTATTTT
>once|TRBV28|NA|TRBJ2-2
CASSWQSQTGELFF
TGTGCCAGCAGTTGGCAGAGCCAGACCGGGGAGCTGTTTTTT
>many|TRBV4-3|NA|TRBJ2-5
CASSQDRGETQYF
TGCGCCAGCAGCCAAGATCGGGGGGAGACCCAGTACTTC
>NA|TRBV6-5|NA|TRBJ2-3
CASSYSHTQYF
TGTGCCAGCAGTTACTCCCATACGCAGTATTTT
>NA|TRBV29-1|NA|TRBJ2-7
CSTLSPSYEQYF
TGCAGTACTCTGAGCCCCTCCTACGAGCAGTACTTC
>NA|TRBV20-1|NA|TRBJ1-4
CSARDGGADEKLFF
TGCAGTGCTAGAGATGGGGGGGCTGATGAAAAACTGTTTTTT
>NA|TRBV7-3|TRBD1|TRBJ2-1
CASSPVPNTGVDEQFF
TGTGCCAGCAGCCCCGTCCCGAATACAGGGGTGGATGAGCAGTTCTTC
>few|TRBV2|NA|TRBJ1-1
CASELTPQMNTEAFF
TGTGCCAGCGAATTAACCCCCCAAATGAACACTGAAGCTTTCTTT
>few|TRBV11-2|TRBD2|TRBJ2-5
CASNHGLAGGLQETQYF
TGTGCCAGCAACCACGGACTAGCGGGAGGCCTACAAGAGACCCAGTACTTC
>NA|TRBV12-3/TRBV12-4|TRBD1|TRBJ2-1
CASSLETGTYNEQFF
TGTGCCAGCAGTTTAGAGACAGGGACCTACAATGAGCAGTTCTTC
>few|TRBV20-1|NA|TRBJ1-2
CSASGAADGYTF
TGCAGTGCTTCAGGGGCAGCCGATGGCTACACCTTC
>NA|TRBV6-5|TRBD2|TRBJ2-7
CASSLTSGRTYEQYF
TGTGCCAGCAGTTTAACTAGCGGGAGGACCTACGAGCAGTACTTC
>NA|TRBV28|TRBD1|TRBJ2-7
CASSLPYGQATHEQYF
TGTGCCAGCAGTTTACCCTACGGACAGGCGACCCACGAGCAGTACTTC
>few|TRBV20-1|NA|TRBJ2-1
CSARDPTSRNEQFF
TGCAGTGCTAGAGATCCAACTAGCCGTAATGAGCAGTTCTTC
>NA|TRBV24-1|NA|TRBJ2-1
CATSAGRRMSDEQFF
TGTGCCACCAGCGCGGGACGGAGAATGTCAGATGAGCAGTTCTTC
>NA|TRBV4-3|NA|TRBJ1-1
CASSQDHLGDTEAFF
TGCGCCAGCAGCCAAGATCATCTTGGGGACACTGAAGCTTTCTTT
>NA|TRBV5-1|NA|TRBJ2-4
CASSLGRGEGAKNIQYF
TGCGCCAGCAGCTTGGGCCGGGGTGAGGGGGCCAAAAACATTCAGTACTTC
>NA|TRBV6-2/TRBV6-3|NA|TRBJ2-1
CASSSYERGGNEQFF
TGTGCCAGCAGTTCTTACGAGAGAGGTGGCAATGAGCAGTTCTTC
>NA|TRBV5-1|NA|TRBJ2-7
CASSCIPNYEQYF
TGCGCCAGCAGCTGTATCCCCAATTACGAGCAGTACTTC
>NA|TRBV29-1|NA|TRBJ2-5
CSVAAPDGRGVTKTQYF
TGCAGCGTCGCGGCCCCTGACGGCAGGGGAGTGACAAAGACCCAGTACTTC
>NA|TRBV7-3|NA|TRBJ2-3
CASSLVSPGGGLDTQYF
TGTGCCAGCAGCTTAGTATCCCCCGGGGGAGGATTAGATACGCAGTATTTT
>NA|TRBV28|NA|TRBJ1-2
CASTLQALGGYTF
TGTGCCAGCACCCTACAGGCCCTTGGGGGCTACACCTTC
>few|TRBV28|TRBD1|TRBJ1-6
CASSNYRGDSPLHF
TGTGCCAGCAGCAACTACAGGGGGGACTCACCCCTCCACTTT
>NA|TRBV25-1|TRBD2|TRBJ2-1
CASSERGSGRANEQFF
TGTGCCAGCAGTGAAAGGGGTAGCGGGAGGGCCAATGAGCAGTTCTTC
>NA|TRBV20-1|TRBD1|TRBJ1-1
CSARTPGQQNTEAFF
TGCAGTGCTAGAACGCCGGGACAGCAGAACACTGAAGCTTTCTTT
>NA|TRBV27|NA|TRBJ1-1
CASSLDGGEGVGEAFF
TGTGCCAGCAGTTTAGATGGAGGGGAGGGGGTCGGTGAAGCTTTCTTT
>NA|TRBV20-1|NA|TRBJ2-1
CSARGTANEQFF
TGCAGTGCTAGGGGGACGGCTAATGAGCAGTTCTTC